The entry below describes one TCR beta chain. The data stem from a study of CD8 T cells in Susac syndrome. cDNA came from about 0.5 to 1 ug RNA primed by random hexamers. The TCR beta CDR3 was amplified by immunoSEQ multiplex PCR across 54 Vbeta, 13 Jbeta. TCRdb itself ran the immunoSEQ multiplex PCR reads through MiXCR, one entry per CDR3 protein. The sample holds a few hundred thousand distinct CDR3 sequences, roughly 85% seen once. The study sequenced TCR beta in blood CD8+ and CD4+ T cells. FACS was used to enrich TEMRA cells, whereas the CD8+ and CD4+ T cells were obtained by negative isolation. Trimming took 2 bases from V and 5 from J; bases not matched to a gene: 7. CDR3 size: 15 residues. Per the germline V gene, CDR1 is MDHEN and CDR2 is SYDVKM.

Sequenced material: CD8+ T cells from PBMCs. The TCR comes from a human donor with multiple sclerosis. The V gene is TRBV28, the J gene TRBJ1-1; TRBD1 aligns across 8 bases. The CDR3 reads CASSLIGTGRTEAFF. The CDR3 DNA follows: TGTGCCAGCAGTTTAATCGGGACAGGACGGACTGAAGCTTTCTTT.